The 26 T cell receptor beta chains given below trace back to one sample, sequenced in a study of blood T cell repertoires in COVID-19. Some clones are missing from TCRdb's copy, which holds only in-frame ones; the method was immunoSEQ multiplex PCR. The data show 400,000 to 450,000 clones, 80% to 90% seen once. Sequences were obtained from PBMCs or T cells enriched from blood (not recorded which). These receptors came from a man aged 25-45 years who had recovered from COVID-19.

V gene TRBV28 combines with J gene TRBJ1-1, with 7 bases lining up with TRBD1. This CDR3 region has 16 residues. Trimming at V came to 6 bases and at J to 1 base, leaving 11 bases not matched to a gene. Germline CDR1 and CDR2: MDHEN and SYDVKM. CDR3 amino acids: CASRSPSGTENTEAFF. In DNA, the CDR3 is TGTGCCAGCAGGTCCCCCTCCGGGACAGAGAACACTGAAGCTTTCTTT.

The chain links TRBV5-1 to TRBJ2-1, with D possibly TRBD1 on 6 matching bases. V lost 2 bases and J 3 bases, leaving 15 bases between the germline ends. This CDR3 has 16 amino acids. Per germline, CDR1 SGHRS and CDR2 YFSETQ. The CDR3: CASSFSGTQNYNEQFF. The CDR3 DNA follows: TGCGCCAGCAGCTTTTCGGGGACACAGAACTACAATGAGCAGTTCTTC.

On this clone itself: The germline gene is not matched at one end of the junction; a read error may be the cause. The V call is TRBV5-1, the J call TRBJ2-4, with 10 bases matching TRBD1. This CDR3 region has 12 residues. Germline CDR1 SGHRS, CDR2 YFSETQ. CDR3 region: CASSLPRQGAPF. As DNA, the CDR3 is TGCGCCAGCAGCTTGCCCCGACAGGGGGCCCCCTTC.

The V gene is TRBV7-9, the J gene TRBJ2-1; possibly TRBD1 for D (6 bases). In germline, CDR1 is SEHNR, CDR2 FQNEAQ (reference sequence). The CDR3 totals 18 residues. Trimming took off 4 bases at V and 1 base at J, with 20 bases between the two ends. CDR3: CASSSLRGGGLSYNEQFF. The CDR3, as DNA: TGTGCCAGCAGCTCTCTACGTGGGGGCGGGCTTTCCTACAATGAGCAGTTCTTC. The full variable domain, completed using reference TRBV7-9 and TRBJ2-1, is DTGVSQNPRHKITKRGQNVTFRCDPISEHNRLYWYRQTLGQGPEFLTYFQNEAQLEKSRLLSDRFSAERPKGSFSTLEIQRTEQGDSAMYLCASSSLRGGGLSYNEQFFGPGTRLTVL.

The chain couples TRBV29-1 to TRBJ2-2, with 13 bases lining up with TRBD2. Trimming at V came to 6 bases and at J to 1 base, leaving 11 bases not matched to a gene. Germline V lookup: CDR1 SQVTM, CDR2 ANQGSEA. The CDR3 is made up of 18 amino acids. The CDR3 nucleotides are TGCAGCGTCATCCTTAGAGGACTAGCGGGGGTGAACACCGGGGAGCTGTTTTTT. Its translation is CSVILRGLAGVNTGELFF.

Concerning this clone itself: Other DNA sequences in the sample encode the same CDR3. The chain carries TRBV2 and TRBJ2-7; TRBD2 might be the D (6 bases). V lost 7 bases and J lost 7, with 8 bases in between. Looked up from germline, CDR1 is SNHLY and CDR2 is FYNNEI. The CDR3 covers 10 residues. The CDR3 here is CASTGGEQYF. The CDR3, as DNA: TGTGCCAGCACCGGGGGTGAGCAGTACTTC.

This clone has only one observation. CDR3 in amino acids: CASSTLTGEGYTF. CDR3 bases: TGTGCCAGCAGCACACTAACAGGGGAAGGCTACACCTTC. The chain employs TRBV7-9 and TRBJ1-2; 7 bases map to TRBD1. The CDR3 is made up of 13 amino acids. Germline V gene data show CDR1 as SEHNR and CDR2 as FQNEAQ (reference sequence). V lost 5 bases, J lost 8 bases, and 8 bases stayed unmatched.

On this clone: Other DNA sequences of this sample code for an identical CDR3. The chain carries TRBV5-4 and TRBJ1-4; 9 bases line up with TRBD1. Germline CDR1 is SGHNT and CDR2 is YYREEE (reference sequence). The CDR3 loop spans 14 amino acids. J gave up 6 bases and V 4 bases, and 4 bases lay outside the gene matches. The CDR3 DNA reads TGTGCCAGCAGCCGGGACAGGGCGGATGAAAAACTGTTTTTT. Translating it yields CASSRDRADEKLFF. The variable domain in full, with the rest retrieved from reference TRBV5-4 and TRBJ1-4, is ETGVTQSPTHLIKTRGQQVTLRCSSQSGHNTVSWYQQALGQGPQFIFQYYREEENGRGNFPPRFSGLQFPNYSSELNVNALELDDSALYLCASSRDRADEKLFFGSGTQLSVL.

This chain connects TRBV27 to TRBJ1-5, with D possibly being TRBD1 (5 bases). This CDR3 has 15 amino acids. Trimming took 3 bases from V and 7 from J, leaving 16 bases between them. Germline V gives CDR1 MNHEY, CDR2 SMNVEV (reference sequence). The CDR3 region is CASSLGLYKGQPQHF. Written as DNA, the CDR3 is TGTGCCAGCAGTTTGGGACTCTATAAGGGGCAGCCCCAGCATTTT.

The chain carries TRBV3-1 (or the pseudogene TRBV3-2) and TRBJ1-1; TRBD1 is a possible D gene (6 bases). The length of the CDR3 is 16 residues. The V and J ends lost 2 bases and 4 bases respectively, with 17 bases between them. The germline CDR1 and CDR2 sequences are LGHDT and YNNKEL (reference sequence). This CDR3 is CASSQISPRGTTEAFF. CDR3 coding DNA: TGTGCCAGCAGCCAAATTTCCCCTAGGGGGACCACTGAAGCTTTCTTT.

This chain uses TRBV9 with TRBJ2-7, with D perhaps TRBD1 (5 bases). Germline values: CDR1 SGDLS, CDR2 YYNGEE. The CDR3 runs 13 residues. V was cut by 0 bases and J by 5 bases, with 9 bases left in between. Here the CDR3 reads CASSVDQGNEQYF. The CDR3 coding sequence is TGTGCCAGCAGCGTAGATCAGGGTAACGAGCAGTACTTC. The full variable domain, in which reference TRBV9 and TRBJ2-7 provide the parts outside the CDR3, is DSGVTQTPKHLITATGQRVTLRCSPRSGDLSVYWYQQSLDQGLQFLIQYYNGEERAKGNILERFSAQQFPDLHSELNLSSLELGDSALYFCASSVDQGNEQYFGPGTRLTVT.

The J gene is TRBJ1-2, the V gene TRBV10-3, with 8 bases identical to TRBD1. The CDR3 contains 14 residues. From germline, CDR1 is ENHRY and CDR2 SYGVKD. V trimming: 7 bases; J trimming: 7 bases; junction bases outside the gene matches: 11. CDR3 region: CAITRPGQGGGYTF. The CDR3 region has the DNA TGTGCCATCACTCGCCCTGGACAGGGCGGTGGCTACACCTTC.

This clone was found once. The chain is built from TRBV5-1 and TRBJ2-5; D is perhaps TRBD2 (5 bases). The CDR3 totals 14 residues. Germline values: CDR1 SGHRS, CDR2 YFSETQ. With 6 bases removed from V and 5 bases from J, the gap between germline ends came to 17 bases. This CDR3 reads CASTPGSAAETQYF. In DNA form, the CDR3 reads TGCGCCAGCACCCCGGGTAGCGCCGCGGAGACCCAGTACTTC.

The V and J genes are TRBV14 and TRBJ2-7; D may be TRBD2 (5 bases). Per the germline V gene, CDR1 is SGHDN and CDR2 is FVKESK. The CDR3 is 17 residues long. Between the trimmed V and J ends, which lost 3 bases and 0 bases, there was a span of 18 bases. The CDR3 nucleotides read TGTGCCAGCAGCCACCCCTCGGGGTATGATACCTCCTACGAGCAGTACTTC. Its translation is CASSHPSGYDTSYEQYF.

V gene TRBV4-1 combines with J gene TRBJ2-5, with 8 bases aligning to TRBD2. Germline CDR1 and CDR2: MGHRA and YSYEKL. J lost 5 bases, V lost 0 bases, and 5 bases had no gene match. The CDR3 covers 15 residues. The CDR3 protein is CASSQEGPSGETQYF. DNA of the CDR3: TGCGCCAGCAGCCAAGAGGGGCCTAGCGGGGAGACCCAGTACTTC.

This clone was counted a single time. In nucleotides, the CDR3 is TGTGCCACCGTCACCACCAGGGGTGCTGGAAACACCATATATTTT. As protein: CATVTTRGAGNTIYF. The genes are TRBV24-1 and TRBJ1-3; tentative D call: TRBD1 (6 bases). The CDR3 sequence is 15 residues long. CDR1 is KGHDR and CDR2 is SFDVKD in the germline V gene. V gave up 9 bases and J gave up 2 bases, with 16 bases separating them.

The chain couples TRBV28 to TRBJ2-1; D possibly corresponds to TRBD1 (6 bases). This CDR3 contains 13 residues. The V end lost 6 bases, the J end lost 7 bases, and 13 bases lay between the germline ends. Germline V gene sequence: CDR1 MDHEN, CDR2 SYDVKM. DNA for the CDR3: TGTGCCAGCAGGCCATACAGGGAGAATGAGCAGTTCTTC. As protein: CASRPYRENEQFF.

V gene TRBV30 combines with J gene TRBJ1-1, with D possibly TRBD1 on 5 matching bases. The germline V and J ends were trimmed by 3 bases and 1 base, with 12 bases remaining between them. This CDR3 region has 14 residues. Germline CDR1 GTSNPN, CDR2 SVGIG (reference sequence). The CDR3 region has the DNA TGTGCCTGGAGCGAAGGGGTAAAGAACACTGAAGCTTTCTTT. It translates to CAWSEGVKNTEAFF.

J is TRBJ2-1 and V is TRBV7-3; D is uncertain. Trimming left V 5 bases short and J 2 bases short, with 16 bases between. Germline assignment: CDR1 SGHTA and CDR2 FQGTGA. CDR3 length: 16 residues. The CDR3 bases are TGTGCCAGCAGCCAGATGAGTGCGGCGACCTACAATGAGCAGTTCTTC. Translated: CASSQMSAATYNEQFF.

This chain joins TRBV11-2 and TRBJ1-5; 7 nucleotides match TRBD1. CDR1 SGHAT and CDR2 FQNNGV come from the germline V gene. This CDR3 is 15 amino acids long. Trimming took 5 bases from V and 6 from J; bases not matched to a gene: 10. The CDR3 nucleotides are TGTGCCAGCAGCCCAACGACAGGGACGGGTCAGCCCCAGCATTTT. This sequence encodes CASSPTTGTGQPQHF.

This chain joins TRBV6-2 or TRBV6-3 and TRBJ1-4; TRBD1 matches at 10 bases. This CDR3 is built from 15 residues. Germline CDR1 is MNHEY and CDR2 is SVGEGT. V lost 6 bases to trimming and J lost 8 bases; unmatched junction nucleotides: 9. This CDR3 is CASSPWGQGNEKLFF. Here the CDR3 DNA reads TGTGCCAGCAGCCCCTGGGGACAGGGGAACGAAAAACTGTTTTTT.

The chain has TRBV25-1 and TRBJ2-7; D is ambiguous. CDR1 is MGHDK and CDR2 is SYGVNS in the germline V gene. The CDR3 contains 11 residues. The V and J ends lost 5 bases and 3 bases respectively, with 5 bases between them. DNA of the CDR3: TGTGCCAGCAGTATGTACTACGAGCAGTACTTC. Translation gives CASSMYYEQYF.

Written as DNA, the CDR3 is TGTGCCAGCAAGACTAGCGGGTATGCCTACAATGAGCAGTTCTTC. Its protein is CASKTSGYAYNEQFF. The rearrangement links TRBV2 to TRBJ2-1, with 10 bases lining up with TRBD2. V trimming: 7 bases; J trimming: 2 bases; junction bases outside the gene matches: 5. The CDR3 totals 15 residues. Germline V CDR1 and CDR2: SNHLY, FYNNEI.

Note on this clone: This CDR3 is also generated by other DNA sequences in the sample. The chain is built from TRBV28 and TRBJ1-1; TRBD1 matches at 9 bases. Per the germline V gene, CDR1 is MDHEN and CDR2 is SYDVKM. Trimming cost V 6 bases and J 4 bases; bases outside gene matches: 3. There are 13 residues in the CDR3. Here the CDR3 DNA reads TGTGCCAGCAGGGGACAGGGAGGCACTGAAGCTTTCTTT. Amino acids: CASRGQGGTEAFF.

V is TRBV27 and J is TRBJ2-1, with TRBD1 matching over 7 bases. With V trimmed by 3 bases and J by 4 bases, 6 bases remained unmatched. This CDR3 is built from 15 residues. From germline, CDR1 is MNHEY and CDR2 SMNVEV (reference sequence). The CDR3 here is CASSFGDRAYNEQFF. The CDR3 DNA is TGTGCCAGCAGTTTTGGTGACAGGGCGTACAATGAGCAGTTCTTC.

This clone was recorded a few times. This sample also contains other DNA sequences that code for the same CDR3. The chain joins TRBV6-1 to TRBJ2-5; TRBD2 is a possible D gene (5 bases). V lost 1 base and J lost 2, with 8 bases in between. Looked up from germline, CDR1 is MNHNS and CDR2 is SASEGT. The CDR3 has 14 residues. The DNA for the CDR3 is TGTGCCAGCAGTGAAGGCGGGCTACAAGAGACCCAGTACTTC. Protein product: CASSEGGLQETQYF.